The clone carrying this T cell receptor (beta chain) was seen a handful of times. CDR1 and CDR2 from the germline V gene are SGHRS and YFSETQ. V was pared by 4 bases and J by 9 bases, with 28 bases between. CDR3 length equals 17 residues. The sample originates from a study of blood T cells in healthy people across ages. Using a J-beta primer mix together with a sample-barcoded 5' primer, a second PCR was run for roughly 6 to 12 cycles. Tagging of each cDNA molecule was performed by a template-switch adaptor with 12 random nucleotides. MiXCR, applied by TCRdb to the 5' RACE reads, yields one record per CDR3 protein. Found here are 550,000 to 600,000 distinct CDR3 sequences, 27% of them singletons; the top ten hold 15% to 20%.

Material for sequencing was blood. This clonotype was sampled from a woman in her seventies in good health. The chain couples TRBV5-1 to TRBJ2-5; D may correspond to TRBD1 or TRBD2 (6 bases each). The CDR3 spells CASSPRQAGNNQGAQYF. The CDR3 DNA is TGCGCCAGCAGCCCTAGACAGGCGGGGAACAACCAAGGTGCCCAGTACTTC.